This T cell receptor beta chain emerged from a study of regulatory T cells in long-lasting Graves disease. This clonotype turned up a few times. CDR3 size: 12 residues. Germline values: CDR1 LNHDA, CDR2 SQIVND (reference sequence). V dropped 6 bases and J dropped 7 bases, with 10 bases sitting between them. Time point of the sample: newly diagnosed GD, antithyroid drugs for less than 3 months. RNA isolated from PBMCs was used to make the TCR library. The guidelines of the American Thyroid Association were the basis for diagnosing Graves' disease. TCR beta libraries were built with iRepertoire HTBI primers and Arm-PCR of CDR3 regions. TCRdb reprocessed the multiplex PCR reads via MiXCR and lists one record per CDR3 protein. Of roughly 500,000 distinct CDR3 sequences in the sample, around 15% are singletons; the top ten hold approximately 17%. Separately, the same data were catalogued under a study of T cells in Graves' hyperthyroidism and ophthalmopathy. That report notes: Blood also showed most of the thyroid clonotypes that were expanded above 0.001.

This specimen was peripheral blood mononuclear cells (PBMCs), taken at new diagnosis, from a patient treated with antithyroid drugs. This clonotype was obtained from a woman aged 45 to 65 with Graves disease. V usage is TRBV19 and J usage is TRBJ2-1; D gene uncertain. The CDR3: CASRTHANEQFF. The CDR3 bases are TGTGCCAGTAGGACCCATGCGAATGAGCAGTTCTTC.